This T cell receptor (beta chain) derives from a study of blood T cell repertoires in COVID-19. The overall study: Both acute and convalescent COVID-19 samples were obtained from the United States, Italy and Spain.

This clone was detected only once. Germline values: CDR1 LNHDA, CDR2 SQIVND (reference sequence). V shed 4 bases, J shed 4 bases, and the junction held 1 base outside the gene matches. This CDR3 comprises 13 residues. Study processing details: How many nucleated cells were present was estimated from reference gene primer amplification. Repertoires were generated with immunoSEQ multiplex PCR, while TCRdb's copy carries only in-frame clones and drops some. V, J and clone size are those of that table, while D and trimming were read from the DNA. The sample lists some 100,000 clones, 85% occurring once. This receptor was taken from a woman aged 70 to 79 with active or convalescent COVID-19. The specimen was peripheral blood. The chain couples TRBV19 to TRBJ2-7; 10 bases are a match to TRBD2. The CDR3 nucleotides read TGTGCCAGTAGTACTAGCGGGAGATACGAGCAGTACTTC. Protein sequence: CASSTSGRYEQYF.